This T cell receptor (beta chain) was sequenced in a study of cytomegalovirus exposure and HLA in healthy donors. About the research overall: Drawn from HLA-typed donors, about 85 million unique TCRs were held in an early data release. Study-wide findings and caveats: Differences between HLA loci emerged in a later analysis of TCR association rates, with DRB1 most and HLA-C fewest.

In regard to this clone: Its cognate antigen is unknown.

PCR was performed using 60 Vbeta and 13 Jbeta primers. Sequencing was performed with immunoSEQ multiplex PCR; in TCRdb, only in-frame clones are kept and a portion is missing. The sample consists of over 110,000 clones, roughly four fifths of them appearing once. Germline values: CDR1 KGHSH, CDR2 LQKENI. This CDR3 spans 17 amino acids. With V trimmed by 3 bases and J by 2 bases, 7 bases remained unmatched. This TCR derives from a woman in her fifties or sixties in good health and CMV-seropositive. The chain has TRBV18 and TRBJ2-3, with 11 bases lining up with TRBD2. Source material: PBMCs. CDR3 nucleotide sequence: TGTGCCAGCTCACCTGACGGACTAGCGGGTTTCACAGATACGCAGTATTTT. This translates into CASSPDGLAGFTDTQYF.